These T cell receptor beta chains were read from a single sample in a study of cytomegalovirus exposure and HLA in healthy donors. Profiling relied on immunoSEQ multiplex PCR, and the TCRdb table lists in-frame clones only, not all of them. The repertoire holds about 91,000 clones, with under 75% as singletons. Sequenced: PBMCs. All receptors derive from a female donor in good health and CMV-seronegative. CDR3s leave out the opening cysteine and the closing phenylalanine or tryptophan. The order of the fields is V gene, CDR3 length, clone size, J gene, CDR3 protein. Clone size is shown for a subset of rows, as once, few, many or a class of expanded clone.

>TRBV4-1|12|-|TRBJ2-7
ASSQGQGNYEQY
>TRBV10-1|19|once|TRBJ2-1
ASSASLHPGGASGKDNEQF
>TRBV28|11|-|TRBJ1-2
ASSRAGYYGYT
>TRBV19|15|-|TRBJ2-3
ASSMHPGQGRTDTQY
>TRBV9|13|-|TRBJ2-3
ASMRGRGVGDTQY
>TRBV6-5|14|-|TRBJ1-2
ASSYVTGSYSYGYT
>TRBV7-3|10|-|TRBJ2-1
ASSLADNEQF
>TRBV6-5|12|-|TRBJ2-1
ASTGTSGDNEQF
>TRBV6-4|13|-|TRBJ2-7
ASSEDGGSSYEQY
>TRBV5-6|11|-|TRBJ2-1
ASSFVSGDEQF
>TRBV9|12|-|TRBJ2-5
ASSVHLAGETQY
>TRBV16|11|-|TRBJ1-4
ASSQSGSGKLF
>TRBV6-4|11|few|TRBJ2-7
AGPLRRVYEQY
>TRBV28|12|-|TRBJ1-2
ASSLEQGMGGYT
>TRBV5-1|12|-|TRBJ1-1
ASTSRLRSTEAF
>TRBV21-1|13|few|TRBJ1-1
ASSKAGGENTEAF
>TRBV28|14|-|TRBJ2-7
ASTSSRDTSSYEQY
>TRBV14|14|-|TRBJ2-7
ASSQGYRDRGYEQY
>TRBV10-3|12|-|TRBJ2-1
AIRKADTYNEQF
>TRBV25-1|14|-|TRBJ2-1
ASSEPPGRGGNEQF
>TRBV27|12|-|TRBJ2-7
ASSLKTSDYEQY
>TRBV9|12|-|TRBJ1-2
ASSPHPQLYGYT
>TRBV19|12|-|TRBJ1-1
ASSGTGANTEAF
>TRBV29-1|8|-|TRBJ1-5
SVVLQPQH
>TRBV7-9|11|-|TRBJ1-5
ASSSQGGQPQH